The rows below give T cell receptor beta chains drawn from one sample of a study of blood T cell repertoires in COVID-19. Sequencing was performed with immunoSEQ multiplex PCR; in TCRdb, only in-frame clones are kept and a portion is missing. This table holds roughly 230,000 clones, around 80% found once. Sequencing was carried out using peripheral blood. Receptors originate from a man aged 35 to 55 with acute or convalescent COVID-19. The CDR3 runs from the conserved cysteine through the conserved F or W. A D gene is named only where the DNA matches it firmly. Clone size is not always given. Where it is, it says once, few, many or a class for expanded clones.

j_call d_call clone_size v_call cdr3_aa cdr3_nt
TRBJ2-2 . . TRBV7-2 CASSAQAGNTGELFF TGTGCCAGCAGCGCTCAAGCCGGGAACACCGGGGAGCTGTTTTTT
TRBJ1-5 TRBD1 . TRBV29-1 CSAETGSNQPQHF TGCAGCGCGGAGACAGGGAGCAATCAGCCCCAGCATTTT
TRBJ1-5 . . TRBV10-3 CAISPGIQPQHF TGTGCCATCAGCCCAGGGATACAGCCCCAGCATTTT
TRBJ2-5 . . TRBV5-4 CASKGPRGETQYF TGTGCCAGCAAGGGGCCCCGTGGGGAGACCCAGTACTTC
TRBJ2-7 . . TRBV5-5 CASSSRQGGRFYEQYF TGTGCCAGCAGCTCCCGACAGGGAGGCCGATTCTACGAGCAGTACTTC
TRBJ1-2 TRBD1 . TRBV19 CASSTQIGQADGYTF TGTGCCAGTAGTACCCAGATCGGACAGGCGGATGGCTACACCTTC
TRBJ2-1 TRBD2 . TRBV6-5 CASSYQTSGIVNEQFF TGTGCCAGCAGTTACCAGACTAGCGGGATAGTCAATGAGCAGTTCTTC
TRBJ1-2 . . TRBV5-4 CASSFTTENYGYTF TGTGCCAGCAGCTTCACAACAGAAAACTATGGCTACACCTTC
TRBJ2-7 . . TRBV7-2 CASSLGASSYEQYF TGTGCCAGCAGCTTAGGGGCTAGCAGCTACGAGCAGTACTTC
TRBJ2-1 . . TRBV30 CAWNIHRDILGEQFF TGTGCCTGGAACATACACCGGGACATCCTGGGTGAGCAGTTCTTC
TRBJ1-5 TRBD1 . TRBV2 CASSANGQGDNQPQHF TGTGCCAGCAGTGCTAACGGACAGGGGGATAATCAGCCCCAGCATTTT
TRBJ1-1 . . TRBV9 CASSVVSGADTEAFF TGTGCCAGCAGCGTAGTTTCAGGGGCTGACACTGAAGCTTTCTTT
TRBJ1-1 . . TRBV4-3 CASSQDPTAGTEAFF TGCGCCAGCAGCCAAGATCCGACAGCCGGGACTGAAGCTTTCTTT
TRBJ1-2 . few TRBV7-9 CASSLDQGLVYTF TGTGCCAGCAGCTTAGATCAGGGCCTGGTCTACACCTTC
TRBJ2-1 . . TRBV7-2 CASSPLPGLGNEQFF TGTGCCAGCAGCCCTCTCCCGGGATTAGGGAATGAGCAGTTCTTC
TRBJ2-1 TRBD2 . TRBV9 CASSVGWTSRDNEQFF TGTGCCAGCAGCGTAGGATGGACTAGCAGAGACAATGAGCAGTTCTTC
TRBJ2-5 TRBD2 . TRBV29-1 CSCGGVAGEYETQYF TGCAGCTGTGGCGGGGTAGCGGGAGAATATGAGACCCAGTACTTC
TRBJ2-1 . . TRBV6-1 CASSEVASYYDEQFF TGTGCCAGCAGTGAAGTGGCGTCGTACTACGATGAGCAGTTCTTC
TRBJ2-3 . . TRBV7-9 CASSPLAGSTDTQYF TGTGCCAGCAGCCCTCTGGCGGGTAGCACAGATACGCAGTATTTT
TRBJ2-1 TRBD1 few TRBV23-1 CASRIGQGENSDNEQFF TGCGCCAGCAGAATCGGACAGGGTGAAAATTCGGACAATGAGCAGTTCTTC
TRBJ1-2 . . TRBV12-3/TRBV12-4 CASSLTGLAGYTF TGTGCCAGCAGCCTAACAGGGTTGGCTGGCTACACCTTC
TRBJ2-1 TRBD2 . TRBV7-2 CASSFRGVGGNEQFF TGTGCCAGCAGCTTCAGAGGGGTGGGGGGGAATGAGCAGTTCTTC
TRBJ1-5 TRBD1 . TRBV18 CASSKDRGLNQPQHF TGTGCCAGCTCAAAGGACAGGGGGTTGAATCAGCCCCAGCATTTT
TRBJ1-5 . . TRBV3-1/TRBV3-2 CASSQDLDQPQHF TGTGCCAGCAGCCAAGATCTAGACCAGCCCCAGCATTTT
TRBJ1-2 . . TRBV7-2 CASSLEGGTVALRGGYTF TGTGCCAGCAGCTTAGAAGGGGGAACGGTGGCCCTTAGAGGGGGCTACACCTTC
TRBJ2-2 TRBD1 . TRBV7-6 CASSLVGTDNTGELFF TGTGCCAGCAGCCTCGTGGGGACAGATAACACCGGGGAGCTGTTTTTT